This T cell receptor beta chain originates from a study of T-cell reconstitution after alpha-beta-depleted transplantation in children (dated by TCRdb to 2016 to 2017). About the study as a whole: T-cell immune reconstitution after TCRalphabeta/CD19-depleted allogeneic hematopoietic cell transplantation in children was quantitatively tracked in the study by means of TCR repertoire profiling.

This clonotype was seen many times. Its cognate antigen has yet to be identified. The record has no base qualities; no much larger clone is one base away. The method was PCR. Sequencing instrument: Illumina HiSeq 2500. TCR library preparation used molecular barcoding, with unique molecular identifiers applied to normalize quantification of the TCRbeta repertoire. TCRdb trimmed public reads at Q25 via fastp, called clones via MiXCR and kept in-frame beta chains. Rows with one shared CDR3 protein collapse into an entry with the most common genes and DNA. The sample yields over 550,000 distinct CDR3 sequences; roughly a tenth were counted once. Together, the top ten hold roughly 4% of the sample. Relative to germline, V is 6 bases shorter and J is 6 bases shorter, with 5 bases between their ends. From a lookup of the germline V gene (reference sequence), CDR1 and CDR2 are DFQATT and SNEGSKA. The CDR3 measures 9 amino acids from cysteine to phenylalanine. Only the CDR3 DNA stays, 27 bases, in frame from base 1.

The source material was PBMCs from the stem cell graft donor, sampled from the stem cell graft. This clonotype originated in a human donor who donated a stem cell graft to a child with acute myeloid leukemia. This chain is built from TRBV20-1 and TRBJ1-1; the D gene lacks a confident call. This receptor has the CDR3 CSADPEAFF. The DNA sequence is as follows: TGCAGTGCAGATCCTGAAGCTTTCTTT.